The next 8 T cell receptor beta chains were all read from a single sample in a study of response to subunit inactivated influenza vaccine. TCRdb ran MiXCR on the RT-PCR reads and lists one entry per CDR3 protein. The sample holds 500,000 to 600,000 distinct CDR3 sequences, approximately 7.7% seen once. The input for sequencing was PBMCs from blood, taken roughly 24 months after vaccination. Receptors were obtained from a man in his fifties or sixties who received an inactivated influenza vaccine.

The chain joins TRBV5-6 to TRBJ1-1, with TRBD1 matching over 7 bases. CDR1 and CDR2 (germline): SGHDT, YYEEEE. V was pared by 1 base and J by 5 bases, with 5 bases of the junction left unmatched. The length of the CDR3 is 14 residues. The CDR3 DNA reads TGTGCCAGCAGCTTGAACAGGGGATGGACTGAAGCTTTCTTT. It specifies CASSLNRGWTEAFF.

The J gene is TRBJ2-7, the V gene TRBV7-2, with D unresolved. Germline CDR1 is SGHTA and CDR2 is FQGNSA. V was clipped by 1 base and J by 3 bases, with 7 bases between them. This CDR3 has 13 amino acids. The CDR3 sequence is CASSLGHNYEQYF. CDR3 DNA sequence: TGTGCCAGCAGCTTAGGGCACAACTACGAGCAGTACTTC.

The CDR3 here is CASSPRLAGYYEQYF. The DNA for the CDR3 is TGTGCCAGCAGTCCCCGACTAGCGGGCTACTACGAGCAGTACTTC. The V call is TRBV27, the J call TRBJ2-7, with TRBD2 matching 10 bases. Trimming removed 5 bases from V and 3 bases from J; junction bases left unmatched: 7. Germline loops: CDR1 MNHEY, CDR2 SMNVEV (reference sequence). This CDR3 comprises 15 residues.

This clonotype was counted a few times. The rearrangement joins TRBV28 to TRBJ2-7; D gene uncertain. The CDR3 has 14 residues. The ends were cut back, 5 bases at V and 0 bases at J, with 11 bases in the middle. CDR1 and CDR2 (germline): MDHEN, SYDVKM. The CDR3 loop is CASSPNPSSYEQYF. Written as DNA, the CDR3 is TGTGCCAGCAGTCCGAACCCATCCTCCTACGAGCAGTACTTC.

The chain couples TRBV20-1 to TRBJ2-1, with 9 bases aligning to TRBD1. CDR3 length: 15 residues. The trim removed 6 bases at V and 1 base at J, leaving 7 bases unmatched. Germline assignment: CDR1 DFQATT and CDR2 SNEGSKA (reference sequence). This chain's CDR3 is CSASTGTGSYNEQFF. CDR3 coding DNA: TGCAGTGCGAGTACCGGGACAGGGTCCTACAATGAGCAGTTCTTC.

The chain joins TRBV20-1 to TRBJ1-3, with D tentatively TRBD1 (6 bases). The V end lost 0 bases, the J end lost 2 bases, and 11 bases lay between the germline ends. Looked up from germline, CDR1 is DFQATT and CDR2 is SNEGSKA (reference sequence). The CDR3 has 15 amino acids. The CDR3 reads CSARDRGRPGNTIYF. Written as DNA, the CDR3 is TGCAGTGCTAGAGATCGGGGGCGTCCTGGAAACACCATATATTTT.

This clonotype was recorded at least ten times. The rearrangement uses TRBV4-2 and TRBJ1-4; D may be TRBD1 (5 bases). Germline assignment: CDR1 LGHNA and CDR2 YNFKEQ. Trimming pared 1 base from V and 8 bases from J, leaving 14 bases between. CDR3 length: 15 amino acids. CDR3 region: CASSQGDGVQEKLFF. The CDR3 DNA is TGTGCCAGCAGCCAAGGGGACGGTGTTCAAGAAAAACTGTTTTTT.

CDR3 bases: TGCAGTGCCATGGAAAGGGGGCGATCCTCCTACAATGAGCAGTTCTTC. Translation: CSAMERGRSSYNEQFF. The rearrangement joins TRBV20-1 to TRBJ2-1; 7 positions agree with TRBD1. CDR1 is DFQATT and CDR2 is SNEGSKA in the germline V gene (reference sequence). The CDR3 sequence is 16 residues long. V was clipped by 6 bases and J by 0 bases; unmatched bases: 11.